This T cell receptor beta chain appears in the sequencing data of a study of T cell clonality in common variable immunodeficiency. Findings and caveats of the study: Fewer deletions and N-nucleotide insertions were reportedly seen in common variable immunodeficiency TCR beta sequences. Compared with healthy controls, CVID subjects showed increased TCRbeta clonality, mostly in about a third. CVID subjects shared fewer TCRbeta clones than healthy controls did.

This CDR3 region has 14 residues. Germline V CDR1 and CDR2: SGHRS, YFSETQ. V gave up 7 bases and J gave up 6 bases; unmatched junction bases: 11. Measured with immunoSEQ multiplex PCR; TCRdb has only the in-frame clones, and not every one. The sample was found to contain tens of thousands of clones, and every one recurs. This clone was seen repeatedly, ten times or more. Its antigen is undetermined. The CDR3 extends 3 residues past the end of the read, so its final part is completed from the germline J gene. Blood samples were heparinized, roughly 5 to 9 ml per donor. This TCR was recovered from a person aged 18-70 years in good health. V is TRBV5-1 and J is TRBJ2-5, with 8 bases aligning to TRBD2. Sequencing used peripheral blood mononuclear cells. The sequenced CDR3 bases are TGCGCCAGCGGCAGGTGGCGGGGGGCGAAGACC. Its translation: CASGRWRGAKT. The entire CDR3 reads CASGRWRGAKTQYF.